This T cell receptor (beta chain) was profiled in a study of T cells in Graves' hyperthyroidism and ophthalmopathy. Study-level results: Among clonotypes expanded in thyroid above 0.001, most were also found in blood. Ophthalmopathy, as predicted by the model, came a median 6.5 months after the prediction.

The CDR3 totals 14 residues. Trimming took 5 bases from V and 5 from J, leaving 16 bases between them. CDR1 is MNHNS, CDR2 SASEGT, per germline. Researchers took RNA transcripts and amplified the TCR beta CDR3 regions from them. HTBI primers were used for first-round RT-PCR of the TCR CDR3. TCRdb re-called the multiplex PCR reads through MiXCR, storing one row per CDR3 protein. The table records hundreds of thousands of distinct CDR3 sequences, approximately 15% of them present only once. Only a few counts were recorded for this clonotype. The antigen is undetermined. The V and J genes are TRBV6-1 and TRBJ2-7; D possibly corresponds to TRBD2 (7 bases). Material for sequencing was blood. The source is a woman aged 18 to 35 with Graves' hyperthyroidism. CDR3 in amino acids: CASSLSGTYHEQYF. Here the CDR3 DNA reads TGTGCCAGCAGTCTCAGCGGGACATACCACGAGCAGTACTTC.